The 14 T cell receptor beta chains listed next were all sequenced from one sample in a study of spatial heterogeneity in lung cancer. Time point here: sample taken at primary tumor resection. One entry per CDR3 protein results from TCRdb running MiXCR on the 5' RACE reads. The sample lists about 39,000 distinct CDR3 sequences; 3% to 3.5% were seen once. Sequencing was performed on normal lung tissue next to the tumor, taken at surgery. These receptors all stem from a male donor with early-stage non-small cell lung cancer.

This clonotype has at least ten counts. V gene TRBV28 combines with J gene TRBJ1-6; D may be TRBD1 (6 bases). The CDR3 extends over 13 amino acids. With 8 bases removed from V and 10 bases from J, the gap between germline ends came to 15 bases. Germline loops: CDR1 MDHEN, CDR2 SYDVKM. The CDR3 DNA reads as TGTGCCAGCGGATCAGGGGTTACGTCACCCCTCCACTTT. It codes for CASGSGVTSPLHF. The full variable domain, its missing parts supplied by reference TRBV28 and TRBJ1-6, is DVKVTQSSRYLVKRTGEKVFLECVQDMDHENMFWYRQDPGLGLRLIYFSYDVKMKEKGDIPEGYSVSREKKERFSLILESASTNQTSMYLCASGSGVTSPLHFGNGTRLTVT.

This clonotype was observed at least ten times. V is TRBV20-1 and J is TRBJ2-7; 10 bases align to TRBD1. Germline V CDR1 and CDR2: DFQATT, SNEGSKA (reference sequence). This CDR3 is 14 amino acids long. Germline trimming cut 5 bases from V and 6 bases from J; bases unmatched to any gene: 10. The chain's CDR3 is CSARPPGQGFEQYF. CDR3 DNA sequence: TGCAGTGCTCGACCCCCGGGACAGGGGTTCGAGCAGTACTTC.

This clonotype has at least ten counts. The CDR3, as DNA: TGTGCCAGCTCCAGGGGTTTCAACGAGCAGTACTTC. Translation gives CASSRGFNEQYF. The rearrangement uses TRBV6-2 or TRBV6-3 and TRBJ2-7; TRBD1 might be the D (6 bases). The CDR3 totals 12 residues. The germline V and J ends were trimmed by 8 bases and 5 bases, with 13 bases remaining between them. CDR1 is MNHEY, CDR2 SVGEGT, per germline.

This clonotype was detected many times. The gene calls are TRBV11-1 and TRBJ2-2, with 7 bases aligning to TRBD1. Germline CDR1 reads SGHAT; CDR2 reads FQDESV (reference sequence). This CDR3 region has 15 residues. Trimming cost V 4 bases and J 4 bases; bases outside gene matches: 6. CDR3 in DNA: TGTGCCAGCAGCTCCCGGGACAGACCCACCGGGGAGCTGTTTTTT. Translation gives CASSSRDRPTGELFF.

The gene calls are TRBV15 and TRBJ2-3; weak D call: TRBD2 (6 bases). The CDR3 has 16 amino acids. Looked up from germline, CDR1 is LNHNV and CDR2 is YYDKDF (reference sequence). Trimming took off 1 base at V and 5 bases at J, with 16 bases between the two ends. The CDR3 DNA follows: TGTGCCACCAGCAGAGGGTCTAGCGCGGGGAGAGATACGCAGTATTTT. Translation gives CATSRGSSAGRDTQYF. Supplemented by reference TRBV15 and TRBJ2-3, the full variable domain reads DAMVIQNPRYQVTQFGKPVTLSCSQTLNHNVMYWYQQKSSQAPKLLFHYYDKDFNNEADTPDNFQSRRPNTSFCFLDIRSPGLGDTAMYLCATSRGSSAGRDTQYFGPGTRLTVL.

This clonotype was detected ten times or more. CDR3 bases: TGTGCCAGCAGTTTATCGGACGGAGTAATGAATTCACCCCTCCACTTT. Protein product: CASSLSDGVMNSPLHF. The chain joins TRBV28 to TRBJ1-6; D is unresolved. Germline V gene data show CDR1 as MDHEN and CDR2 as SYDVKM. The CDR3 sequence is 16 residues long. V dropped 1 base and J dropped 7 bases, with 14 bases sitting between them.

The chain couples TRBV5-1 to TRBJ2-1; 13 bases are shared with TRBD2. Germline V gives CDR1 SGHRS, CDR2 YFSETQ. The CDR3 totals 16 residues. V dropped 2 bases and J dropped 8; count of bases not matched to a gene: 7. CDR3: CASSLGLAGDVDEQFF. CDR3 DNA: TGCGCCAGCAGCTTAGGACTAGCGGGAGATGTAGATGAGCAGTTCTTC.

The chain is built from TRBV3-1 and TRBJ2-5, with D hard to call. Germline-derived CDR1 and CDR2 are LGHDT and YNNKEL (reference sequence). V was trimmed by 1 base and J by 4 bases, leaving 10 bases between them. The CDR3 has 14 residues. The CDR3 region is CASSQVSVRETQYF. CDR3 DNA sequence: TGTGCCAGCAGCCAAGTGAGCGTCCGAGAGACCCAGTACTTC.

This clonotype came up many times. This chain connects TRBV27 to TRBJ1-6, with 7 nucleotides matching TRBD1. The germline V gene has CDR1 MNHEY and CDR2 SMNVEV (reference sequence). The V gene end was trimmed by 0 bases and the J gene end by 9 bases; junction bases not matched to a gene: 5. The CDR3 runs 15 residues. The CDR3 DNA sequence: TGTGCCAGCAGTTTATCAACACAGGGGATTTCACCCCTCCACTTT. Amino acid sequence: CASSLSTQGISPLHF.

This clonotype was recorded many times. The chain is built from TRBV12-5 and TRBJ1-1; D possibly corresponds to TRBD1 (6 bases). Per germline, CDR1 LGHNT and CDR2 FRNRAP. CDR3 size: 14 residues. V was pared by 4 bases and J by 3 bases, with 12 bases between. CDR3 sequence reads: CASGWGRRDTEAFF. The CDR3 DNA is TGTGCTAGTGGTTGGGGGCGCAGAGACACTGAAGCTTTCTTT.

This clonotype was detected ten times or more. The chain carries TRBV9 and TRBJ2-5; D gene ambiguous. Trimming stripped 4 bases from V and 2 bases from J, with 9 bases between. This CDR3 is 13 amino acids long. Germline V lookup: CDR1 SGDLS, CDR2 YYNGEE. CDR3 DNA: TGTGCCAGCAGCCTTACTTCTCAAGAGACCCAGTACTTC. This codes for CASSLTSQETQYF.

This clonotype was seen a few times. This CDR3 is CASRSDRGAGNTIYF. The CDR3 region has the DNA TGTGCCAGCAGATCGGACAGGGGTGCTGGAAACACCATATATTTT. The chain is built from TRBV2 and TRBJ1-3; 9 bases align to TRBD1. Germline values: CDR1 SNHLY, CDR2 FYNNEI. After removal of 6 bases from V and 2 bases from J, the junction contained 5 bases not matched to a gene. This CDR3 contains 15 residues.

This clonotype came up many times. The V gene is TRBV5-1, the J gene TRBJ1-2; TRBD1 aligns across 7 bases. The V gene end was trimmed by 4 bases and the J gene end by 7 bases; junction bases not matched to a gene: 7. Germline assignment: CDR1 SGHRS and CDR2 YFSETQ. This CDR3 has 13 residues. The CDR3 coding sequence is TGCGCCAGCAGCGCTGGACAGGTCGCTGGCTACACCTTC. Its translation: CASSAGQVAGYTF. Looking up the rest from reference TRBV5-1 and TRBJ1-2 gives the full variable domain: KAGVTQTPRYLIKTRGQQVTLSCSPISGHRSVSWYQQTPGQGLQFLFEYFSETQRNKGNFPGRFSGRQFSNSRSEMNVSTLELGDSALYLCASSAGQVAGYTFGSGTRLTVV.

In its sample, this clonotype was seen many times. The rearrangement links TRBV27 to TRBJ2-3, with a possible D match to TRBD2 (6 bases). The CDR3 consists of 14 residues. The germline V gene encodes CDR1 MNHEY and CDR2 SMNVEV (reference sequence). V was clipped by 10 bases and J by 6 bases, with 20 bases between them. CDR3 nucleotide sequence: TGTGCCACCTCGACTAGGGGCCCCCCCGATACGCAGTATTTT. Translation gives CATSTRGPPDTQYF.